This TCR beta chain was recovered during a study of shared clonotypes between healthy human individuals (TCRdb year 2020). For the study in its entirety: The cohort comprised a couple of women and a few men aged 18 to 49 years. The study deeply sequenced blood TCR repertoires of roughly five healthy adults to estimate repertoire size and the extent of clonotype sharing between individuals. Different laboratories and diverse techniques were used to prepare libraries and sequence TCR repertoires, to increase sequencing depth and limit assay-specific biases. Per donor, leukapheresis produced somewhere between about 0.94 and 9 billion PBMCs. Broader findings and caveats from the paper: Sampling was restricted to blood, and TCR repertoires in tissues likely differ from the TCR repertoires found in blood. Because the study included a small number of donors, the genetic and exposure-history diversity represented was limited. Pairwise subsampling led to the expectation that sequencing depth would affect the degree of clonotype sharing among donors.

Donors were healthy HIV-negative adults with no recently reported acute infections or vaccinations. All donors were Caucasian adults living in Nashville, Tennessee, USA. For unsorted samples, about 90 million PBMCs were counted, and genomic DNA was extracted using the QIAamp DNA Blood Mini kit. After blood collection by leukapheresis, PBMCs were isolated using Ficoll-Histopaque density gradient centrifugation and then cryopreserved in the vapor phase of liquid nitrogen. TCR CDR3 regions were amplified from genomic DNA by multiplex PCR using the deep immunoSEQ assay. Extracted genomic DNA from each cell subset was spread evenly across all wells of several immunoSEQ 96-well plates, with each plate serving as a replicate. For unsorted PBMC, 300 to 350 ng genomic DNA, equal to 30,000 or so T cell genomes, was loaded into each replicate PCR. Ten immunoSEQ deep assay plates were used to sequence unsorted PBMC genomic DNA. Purified libraries were measured with a Qubit 3.0 fluorometer, size-checked on a Bioanalyzer 2100, and measured again with the KAPA Library Quantification kit. Each immunoSEQ 96-well plate was sequenced on its own single-read 150-cycle Illumina NextSeq 550 flow cell. The published analysis was carried out like this. Because only junctional sequences without quality scores were contained in the immunoSEQ output, filtering matching that applied to full-length reads could not be performed. Sequences were annotated with PyIR, a Python wrapper for IgBLAST v1.9, and V/J genes and CDR3 were assigned using IMGT germline references. Reads with weak V/J assignments (E-value above 1e-6), missing CDR3, stop codons, out-of-frame junctions, or ambiguous translated residues were removed. V3J clonotypes were defined as sequences sharing the same inferred V gene, J gene, and CDR3 amino acid sequence. To compute the percentage overlap between repertoires, the number of shared unique clonotypes was divided by the size of the smaller repertoire. Repertoire richness was assessed with RTK rarefaction, the Chao1 estimator, and Recon v2.1 estimates of unobserved clonotypes. Not all clones reach the TCRdb copy of this immuneACCESS table, which keeps in-frame sequences only. Checked studies attribute under half of the gap to unresolved V genes and leave the rest unexplained. The DNA was the basis for D and trimming; V, J and clone size are from that table. The sample profile shows some 470,000 clones; approximately 80% of them were found once. The ten largest make up over 10% of the sample.

CDR1 LNHDA and CDR2 SQIVND were looked up in the germline V gene (reference sequence). V is reduced by 5 bases and J by 3 bases, leaving a spacing of 4 bases between them. There are 11 amino acids in the CDR3, from cysteine to phenylalanine inclusive. The entry retains the CDR3 DNA only, 33 bases that are in frame from base 1. In regard to this clone: Its target antigen remains unknown. No qualities accompany the bases; no much larger clone lies one base away.

Material: PBMCs. Recombination connected TRBV19 to TRBJ1-1, with the D gene call left open. The receptor was isolated from a woman aged 35 to 49 in good health. Some clones in this sample may be carry-over from other donors' samples. The CDR3: CASSLDTEAFF. The bases read TGTGCCAGTAGTTTGGACACTGAAGCTTTCTTT.